This TCR beta chain was profiled in a study of blood T cell repertoires in COVID-19. Study as a whole: Researchers got acute and convalescent COVID-19 samples from the United States, Italy and Spain.

Produced via immunoSEQ multiplex PCR; TCRdb's table is partial and in-frame only. The sample has approximately 670,000 clones; 70% to 90% are singletons. Germline loops: CDR1 LNHDA, CDR2 SQIVND (reference sequence). The CDR3 is made up of 11 amino acids. V dropped 5 bases and J dropped 5 bases, with 3 bases sitting between them. The receptor was derived from a woman between 18 and 29 years old with acute or convalescent COVID-19. V usage is TRBV19 and J usage is TRBJ2-2; D gene ambiguous. Sequencing used peripheral blood. The CDR3, as DNA: TGTGCCAGTAGTCAAACCGGGGAGCTGTTTTTT. This sequence encodes CASSQTGELFF. The full variable domain, completed using reference TRBV19 and TRBJ2-2, is DGGITQSPKYLFRKEGQNVTLSCEQNLNHDAMYWYRQDPGQGLRLIYYSQIVNDFQKGDIAEGYSVSREKKESFPLTVTSAQKNPTAFYLCASSQTGELFFGEGSRLTVL.